This TCR beta chain came from a study of blood T cell repertoires in COVID-19. The overall study: Sources were T cells, B-cell-depleted T cells, or PBMCs; the material itself was cDNA or gDNA.

Here immunoSEQ multiplex PCR was the method, and the copy in TCRdb shows in-frame clones only, minus some. The sample holds 200,000 to 300,000 clones, around 83% seen once. The V and J ends lost 8 bases and 0 bases respectively, with 14 bases between them. Looked up from germline, CDR1 is SNHLY and CDR2 is FYNNEI. The CDR3 consists of 16 residues. This clone came up once. The V gene is TRBV2, the J gene TRBJ2-6; the D gene is possibly TRBD2 (6 bases). The sample comprised peripheral blood. This TCR was recovered from a woman aged 40-49 years who had recovered from COVID-19. CDR3 protein: CASGGFHSSGANVLTF. The DNA of the CDR3 is TGTGCCAGCGGGGGGTTTCATAGCTCTGGGGCCAACGTCCTGACTTTC.